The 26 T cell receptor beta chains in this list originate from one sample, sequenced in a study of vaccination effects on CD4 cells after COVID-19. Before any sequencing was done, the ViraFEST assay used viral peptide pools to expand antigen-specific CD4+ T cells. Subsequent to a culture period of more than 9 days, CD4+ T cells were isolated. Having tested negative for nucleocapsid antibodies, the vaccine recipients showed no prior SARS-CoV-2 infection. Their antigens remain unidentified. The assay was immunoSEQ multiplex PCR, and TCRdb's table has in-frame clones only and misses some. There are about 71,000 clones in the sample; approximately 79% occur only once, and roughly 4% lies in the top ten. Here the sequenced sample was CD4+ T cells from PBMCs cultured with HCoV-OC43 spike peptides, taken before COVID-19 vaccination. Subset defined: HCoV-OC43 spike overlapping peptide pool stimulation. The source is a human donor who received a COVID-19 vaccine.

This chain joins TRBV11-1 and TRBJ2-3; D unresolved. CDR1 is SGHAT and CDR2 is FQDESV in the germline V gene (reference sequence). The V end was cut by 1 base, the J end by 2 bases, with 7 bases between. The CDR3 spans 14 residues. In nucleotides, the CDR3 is TGTGCCAGCAGCTTAGGCGCCAACACAGATACGCAGTATTTT. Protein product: CASSLGANTDTQYF.

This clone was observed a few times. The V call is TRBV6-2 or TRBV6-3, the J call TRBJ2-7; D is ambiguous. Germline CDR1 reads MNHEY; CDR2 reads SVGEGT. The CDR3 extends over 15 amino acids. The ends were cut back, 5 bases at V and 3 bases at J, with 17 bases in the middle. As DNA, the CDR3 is TGTGCCAGCAGTCAGGAACCGAGCCATCTCTACGAGCAGTACGTC. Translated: CASSQEPSHLYEQYV.

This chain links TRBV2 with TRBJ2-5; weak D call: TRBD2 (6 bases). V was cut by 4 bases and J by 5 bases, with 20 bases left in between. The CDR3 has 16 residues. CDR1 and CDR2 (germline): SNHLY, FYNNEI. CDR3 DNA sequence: TGTGCCAGCAGTGGCTCTCTTTGGGGGGAAGGGGAGACCCAGTACTTC. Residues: CASSGSLWGEGETQYF.

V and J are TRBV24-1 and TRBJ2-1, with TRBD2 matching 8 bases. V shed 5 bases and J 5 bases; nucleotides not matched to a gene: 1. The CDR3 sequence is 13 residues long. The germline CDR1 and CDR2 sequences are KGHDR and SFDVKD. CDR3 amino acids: CATSAGGHNEQFF. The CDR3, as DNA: TGTGCCACCAGTGCGGGGGGGCACAATGAGCAGTTCTTC.

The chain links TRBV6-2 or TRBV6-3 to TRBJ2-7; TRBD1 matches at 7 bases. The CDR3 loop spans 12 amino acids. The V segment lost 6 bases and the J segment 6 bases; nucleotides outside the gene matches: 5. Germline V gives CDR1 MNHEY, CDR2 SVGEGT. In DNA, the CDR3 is TGTGCCAGCAGCCGACAGGGCATCGAGCAGTACGTC. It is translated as CASSRQGIEQYV.

CDR3 in DNA: TGCGCCAGCAGCCCGGGGGTGAACACTGAAGCTTTCTTT. As protein: CASSPGVNTEAFF. This sequence joins TRBV5-1 and TRBJ1-1; weak D call: TRBD1 (5 bases). CDR3 length equals 13 residues. The germline CDR1 and CDR2 sequences are SGHRS and YFSETQ. Trimming cost V 4 bases and J 0 bases, with 7 bases left between them.

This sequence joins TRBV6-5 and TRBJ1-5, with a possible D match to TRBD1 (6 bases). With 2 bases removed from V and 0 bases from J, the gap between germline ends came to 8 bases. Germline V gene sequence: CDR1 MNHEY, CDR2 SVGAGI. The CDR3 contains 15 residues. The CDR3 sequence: CASSYDRTSNQPQHF. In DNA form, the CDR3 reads TGTGCCAGCAGTTACGACAGGACTAGCAATCAGCCCCAGCATTTT.

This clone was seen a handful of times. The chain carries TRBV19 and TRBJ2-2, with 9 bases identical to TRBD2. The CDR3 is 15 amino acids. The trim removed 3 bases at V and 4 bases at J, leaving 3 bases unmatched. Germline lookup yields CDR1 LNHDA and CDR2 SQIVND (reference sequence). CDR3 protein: CASSIGGGGTGELFF. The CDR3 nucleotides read TGTGCCAGTAGTATCGGCGGGGGGGGCACCGGGGAGCTGTTTTTT.

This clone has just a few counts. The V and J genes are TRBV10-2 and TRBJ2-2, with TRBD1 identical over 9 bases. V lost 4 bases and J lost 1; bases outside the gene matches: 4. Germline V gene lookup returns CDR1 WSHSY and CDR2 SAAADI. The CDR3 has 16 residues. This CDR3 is CASSGPGQGNTGELFF. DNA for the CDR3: TGCGCCAGCAGTGGGCCGGGACAGGGGAACACCGGGGAGCTGTTTTTT.

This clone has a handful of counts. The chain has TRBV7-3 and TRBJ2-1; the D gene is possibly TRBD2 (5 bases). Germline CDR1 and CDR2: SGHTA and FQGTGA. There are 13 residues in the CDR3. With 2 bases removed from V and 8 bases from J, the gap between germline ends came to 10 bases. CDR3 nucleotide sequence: TGTGCCAGCAGCTTAGGACTGGCGGATGAGCAGTTCTTC. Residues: CASSLGLADEQFF.

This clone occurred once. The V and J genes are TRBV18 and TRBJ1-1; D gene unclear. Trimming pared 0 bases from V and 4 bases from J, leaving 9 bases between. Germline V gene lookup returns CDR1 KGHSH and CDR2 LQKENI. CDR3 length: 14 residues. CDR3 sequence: CASSPPGLGTEAFF. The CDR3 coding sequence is TGTGCCAGCTCACCACCGGGGTTGGGCACTGAAGCTTTCTTT.

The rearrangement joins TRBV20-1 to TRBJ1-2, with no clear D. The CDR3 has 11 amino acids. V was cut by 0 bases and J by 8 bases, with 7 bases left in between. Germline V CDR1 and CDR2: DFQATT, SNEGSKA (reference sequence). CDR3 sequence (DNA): TGCAGTGCTAGAGATGTAGGGGGCTACACCTTC. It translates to CSARDVGGYTF.

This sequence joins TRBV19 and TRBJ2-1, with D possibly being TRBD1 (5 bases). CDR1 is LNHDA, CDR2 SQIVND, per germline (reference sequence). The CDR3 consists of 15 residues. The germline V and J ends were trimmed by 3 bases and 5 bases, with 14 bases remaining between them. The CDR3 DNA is TGTGCCAGTAGTATCCAAGGGGTCGGTAACAATGAGCAGTTCTTC. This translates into CASSIQGVGNNEQFF. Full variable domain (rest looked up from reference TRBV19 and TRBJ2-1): DGGITQSPKYLFRKEGQNVTLSCEQNLNHDAMYWYRQDPGQGLRLIYYSQIVNDFQKGDIAEGYSVSREKKESFPLTVTSAQKNPTAFYLCASSIQGVGNNEQFFGPGTRLTVL.

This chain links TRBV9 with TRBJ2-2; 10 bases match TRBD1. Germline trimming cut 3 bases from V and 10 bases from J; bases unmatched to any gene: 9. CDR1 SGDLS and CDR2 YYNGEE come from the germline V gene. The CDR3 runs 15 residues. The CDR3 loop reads CASSAQDRGSAELFF. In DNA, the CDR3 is TGTGCCAGCAGCGCCCAGGACAGGGGGAGTGCGGAGCTGTTTTTT.

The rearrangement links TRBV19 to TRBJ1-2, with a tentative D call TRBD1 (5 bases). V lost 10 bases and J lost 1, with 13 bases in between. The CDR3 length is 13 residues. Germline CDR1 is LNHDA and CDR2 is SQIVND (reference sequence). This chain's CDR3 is CATTGTLNYGYTF. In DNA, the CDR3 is TGTGCCACAACTGGGACCCTTAACTATGGCTACACCTTC.

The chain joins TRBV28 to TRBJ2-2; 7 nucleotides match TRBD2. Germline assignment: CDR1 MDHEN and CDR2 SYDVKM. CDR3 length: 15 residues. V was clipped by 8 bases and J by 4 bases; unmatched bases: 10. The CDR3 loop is CASAKGRVGTGELFF. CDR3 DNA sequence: TGTGCCAGCGCCAAGGGGAGGGTGGGCACCGGGGAGCTGTTTTTT.

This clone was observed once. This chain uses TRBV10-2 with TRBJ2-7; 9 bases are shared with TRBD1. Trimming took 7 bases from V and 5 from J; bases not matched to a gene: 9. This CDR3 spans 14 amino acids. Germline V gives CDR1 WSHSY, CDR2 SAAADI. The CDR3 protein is CASKQGQGLDEQYV. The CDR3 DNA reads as TGCGCCAGCAAGCAGGGACAGGGTCTCGACGAGCAGTACGTC.

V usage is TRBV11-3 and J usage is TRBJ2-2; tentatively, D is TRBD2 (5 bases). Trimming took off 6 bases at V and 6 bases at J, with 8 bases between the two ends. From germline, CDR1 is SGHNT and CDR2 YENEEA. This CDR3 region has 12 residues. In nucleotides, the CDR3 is TGTGCCAGCAGTCGGGGTTCCGGGGAGCTGTTTTTT. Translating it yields CASSRGSGELFF.

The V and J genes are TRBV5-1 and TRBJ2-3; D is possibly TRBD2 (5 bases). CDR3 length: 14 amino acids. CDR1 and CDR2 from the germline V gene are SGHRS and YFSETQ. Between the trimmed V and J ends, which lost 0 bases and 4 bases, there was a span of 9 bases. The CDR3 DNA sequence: TGCGCCAGCAGCTTGGATTGGGGAGCAGATACGCAGTATTTT. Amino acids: CASSLDWGADTQYF.

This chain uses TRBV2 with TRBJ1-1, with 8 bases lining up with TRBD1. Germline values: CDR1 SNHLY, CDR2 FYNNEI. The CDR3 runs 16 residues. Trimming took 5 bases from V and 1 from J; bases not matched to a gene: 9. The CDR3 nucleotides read TGTGCCAGCAGTACCGGGACAGGTTATCAGAACACTGAAGCTTTCTTT. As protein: CASSTGTGYQNTEAFF.

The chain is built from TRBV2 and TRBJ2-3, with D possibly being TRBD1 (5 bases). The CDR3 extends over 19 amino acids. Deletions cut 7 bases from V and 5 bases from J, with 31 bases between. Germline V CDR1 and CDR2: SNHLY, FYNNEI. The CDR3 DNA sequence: TGTGCCAGCATAAGGGCAGGGTCATCTCCGCCCAACGTTGGAGATACGCAGTATTTT. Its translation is CASIRAGSSPPNVGDTQYF.

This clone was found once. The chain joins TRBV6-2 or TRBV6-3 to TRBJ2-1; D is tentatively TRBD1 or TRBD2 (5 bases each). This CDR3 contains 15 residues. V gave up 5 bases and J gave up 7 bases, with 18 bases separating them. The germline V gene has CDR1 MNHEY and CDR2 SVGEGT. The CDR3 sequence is CASSPYPGTTNEQFF. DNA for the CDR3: TGTGCCAGCAGTCCGTATCCCGGGACCACAAATGAGCAGTTCTTC.

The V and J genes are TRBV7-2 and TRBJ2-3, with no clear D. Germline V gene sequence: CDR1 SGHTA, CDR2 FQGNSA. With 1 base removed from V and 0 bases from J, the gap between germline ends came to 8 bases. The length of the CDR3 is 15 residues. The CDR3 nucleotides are TGTGCCAGCAGCTTAGACTACCTTAGCACAGATACGCAGTATTTT. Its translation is CASSLDYLSTDTQYF.

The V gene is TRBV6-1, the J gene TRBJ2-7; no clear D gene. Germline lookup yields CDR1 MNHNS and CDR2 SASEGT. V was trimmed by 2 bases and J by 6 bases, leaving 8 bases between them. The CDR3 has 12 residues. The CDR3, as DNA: TGTGCCAGCAGTGAAATCTGGGGCGAGCAGTACGTC. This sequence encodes CASSEIWGEQYV.

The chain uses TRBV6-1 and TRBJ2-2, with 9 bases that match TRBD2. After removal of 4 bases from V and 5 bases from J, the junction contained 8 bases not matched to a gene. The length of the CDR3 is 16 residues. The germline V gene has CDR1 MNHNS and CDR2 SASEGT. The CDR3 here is CASSGYSGGGTGELFF. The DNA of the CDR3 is TGTGCCAGCAGTGGTTATAGCGGGGGCGGAACCGGGGAGCTGTTTTTT.

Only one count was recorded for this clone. CDR3 sequence (DNA): TGTGCCAGCAGTCCCCGACAGAGCGTGTACCAAGAGACCCAGTACTTC. Protein: CASSPRQSVYQETQYF. The chain carries TRBV7-8 and TRBJ2-5, with D possibly matching TRBD1 (5 bases). The CDR3 contains 16 residues. Germline lookup yields CDR1 SGHVS and CDR2 FQNEAQ. The V and J ends lost 6 bases and 0 bases respectively, with 17 bases between them.